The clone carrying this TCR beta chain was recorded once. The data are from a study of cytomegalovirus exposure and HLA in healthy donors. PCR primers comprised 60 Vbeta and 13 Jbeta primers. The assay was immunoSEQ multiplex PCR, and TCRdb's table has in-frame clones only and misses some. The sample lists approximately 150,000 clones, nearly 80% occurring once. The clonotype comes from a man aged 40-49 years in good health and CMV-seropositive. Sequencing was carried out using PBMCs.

DNA for the CDR3: TGTGCCAGCAGTGGACTTAACGGGGGGAACACTGAAGCTTTCTTT. Protein: CASSGLNGGNTEAFF. The J gene is TRBJ1-1, the V gene TRBV6-1; weak D call: TRBD1 (5 bases). V was trimmed by 4 bases and J by 1 base, leaving 13 bases between them. CDR1 is MNHNS, CDR2 SASEGT, per germline. This CDR3 contains 15 residues.